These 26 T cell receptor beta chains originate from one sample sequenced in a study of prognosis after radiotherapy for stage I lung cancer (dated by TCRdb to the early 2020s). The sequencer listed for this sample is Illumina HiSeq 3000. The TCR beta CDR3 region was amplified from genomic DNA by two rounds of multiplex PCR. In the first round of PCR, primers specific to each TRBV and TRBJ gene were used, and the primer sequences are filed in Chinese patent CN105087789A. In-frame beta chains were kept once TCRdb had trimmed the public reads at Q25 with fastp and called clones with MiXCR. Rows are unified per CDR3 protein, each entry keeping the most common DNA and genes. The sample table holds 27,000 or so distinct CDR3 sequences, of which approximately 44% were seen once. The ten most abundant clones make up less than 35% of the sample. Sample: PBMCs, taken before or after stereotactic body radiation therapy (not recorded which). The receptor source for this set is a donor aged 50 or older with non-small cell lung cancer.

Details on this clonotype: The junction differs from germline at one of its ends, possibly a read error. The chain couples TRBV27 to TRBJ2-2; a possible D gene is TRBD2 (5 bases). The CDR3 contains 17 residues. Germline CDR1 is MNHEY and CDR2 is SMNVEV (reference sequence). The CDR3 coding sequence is TGTGTCAGCAGTTTAATGGGGTACCCGGGATTCACCGGGGAGCTGTTTTTT. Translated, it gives CVSSLMGYPGFTGELFF.

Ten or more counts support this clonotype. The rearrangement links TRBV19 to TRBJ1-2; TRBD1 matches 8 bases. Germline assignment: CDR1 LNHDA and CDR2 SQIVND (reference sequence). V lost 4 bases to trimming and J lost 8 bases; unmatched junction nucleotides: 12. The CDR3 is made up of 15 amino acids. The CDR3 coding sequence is TGTGCCAGTAGTACCACGGTCACGGACAGGGTCGGCTACACCTTC. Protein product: CASSTTVTDRVGYTF.

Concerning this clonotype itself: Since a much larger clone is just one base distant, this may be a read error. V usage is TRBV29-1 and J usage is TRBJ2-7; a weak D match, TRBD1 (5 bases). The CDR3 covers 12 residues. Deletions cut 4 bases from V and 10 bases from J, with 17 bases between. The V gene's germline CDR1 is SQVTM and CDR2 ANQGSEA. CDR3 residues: CSVVPQGFDQYF. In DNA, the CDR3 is TGCAGCGTTGTCCCCCAGGGATTCGATCAGTACTTC.

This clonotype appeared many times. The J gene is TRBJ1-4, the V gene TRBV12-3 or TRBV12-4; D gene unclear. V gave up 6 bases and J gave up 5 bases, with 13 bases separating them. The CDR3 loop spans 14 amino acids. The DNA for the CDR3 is TGTGCCAGCAGCTTCGCGGGTCCAAATGAAAAACTGTTTTTT. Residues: CASSFAGPNEKLFF.

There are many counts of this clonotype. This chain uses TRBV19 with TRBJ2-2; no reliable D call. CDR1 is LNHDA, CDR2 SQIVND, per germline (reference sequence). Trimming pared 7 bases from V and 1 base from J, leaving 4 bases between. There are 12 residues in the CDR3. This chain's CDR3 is CASTKNTGELFF. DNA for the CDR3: TGTGCCAGTACTAAGAACACCGGGGAGCTGTTTTTT.

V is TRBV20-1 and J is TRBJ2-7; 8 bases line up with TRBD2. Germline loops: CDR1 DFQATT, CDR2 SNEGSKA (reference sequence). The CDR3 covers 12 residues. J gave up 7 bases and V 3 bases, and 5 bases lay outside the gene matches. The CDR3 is CSARGSGNEQYF. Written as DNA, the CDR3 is TGCAGTGCTAGGGGTAGCGGGAATGAGCAGTACTTC.

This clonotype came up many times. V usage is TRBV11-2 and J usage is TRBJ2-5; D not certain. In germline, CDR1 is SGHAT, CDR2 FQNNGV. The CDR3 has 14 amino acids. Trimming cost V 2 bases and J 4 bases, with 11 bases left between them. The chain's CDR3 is CASSLRVTGETQYF. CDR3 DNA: TGTGCCAGCAGCTTAAGGGTCACGGGAGAGACCCAGTACTTC.

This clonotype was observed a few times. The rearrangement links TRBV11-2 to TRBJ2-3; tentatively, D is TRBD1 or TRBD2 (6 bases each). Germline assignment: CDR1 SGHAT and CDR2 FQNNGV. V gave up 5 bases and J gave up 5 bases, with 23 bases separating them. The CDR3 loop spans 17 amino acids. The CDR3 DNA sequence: TGTGCCAGCAGCGCTGGAGGTGGGGATGAGGGGGGAGATACGCAGTATTTT. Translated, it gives CASSAGGGDEGGDTQYF.

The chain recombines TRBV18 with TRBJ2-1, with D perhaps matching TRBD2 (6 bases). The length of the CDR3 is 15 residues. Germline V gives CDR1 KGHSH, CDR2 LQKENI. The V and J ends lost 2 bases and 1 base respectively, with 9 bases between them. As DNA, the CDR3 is TGTGCCAGCTCACCATGGAGGGAATCCTACAATGAGCAGTTCTTC. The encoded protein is CASSPWRESYNEQFF.

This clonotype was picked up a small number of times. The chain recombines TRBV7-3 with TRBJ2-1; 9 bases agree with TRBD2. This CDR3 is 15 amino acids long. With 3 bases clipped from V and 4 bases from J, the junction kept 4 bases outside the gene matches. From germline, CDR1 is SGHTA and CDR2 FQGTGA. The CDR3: CASSFLAGVYNEQFF. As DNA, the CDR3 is TGTGCCAGCAGCTTCTTAGCGGGAGTGTACAATGAGCAGTTCTTC.

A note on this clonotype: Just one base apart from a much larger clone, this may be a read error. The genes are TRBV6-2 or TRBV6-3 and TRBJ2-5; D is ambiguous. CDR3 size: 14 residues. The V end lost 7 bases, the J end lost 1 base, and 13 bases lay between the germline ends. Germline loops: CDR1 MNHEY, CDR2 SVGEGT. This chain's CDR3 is CASTPPVSQETQYF. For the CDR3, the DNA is TGTGCCAGCACTCCCCCGGTCTCCCAAGAGACCCAGTACTTC.

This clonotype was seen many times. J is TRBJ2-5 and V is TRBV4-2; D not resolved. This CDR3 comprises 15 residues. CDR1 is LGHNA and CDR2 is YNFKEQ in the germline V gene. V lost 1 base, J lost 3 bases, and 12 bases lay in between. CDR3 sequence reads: CASSQAGGFEETQYF. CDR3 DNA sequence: TGTGCCAGCAGCCAAGCTGGTGGGTTCGAAGAGACCCAGTACTTC.

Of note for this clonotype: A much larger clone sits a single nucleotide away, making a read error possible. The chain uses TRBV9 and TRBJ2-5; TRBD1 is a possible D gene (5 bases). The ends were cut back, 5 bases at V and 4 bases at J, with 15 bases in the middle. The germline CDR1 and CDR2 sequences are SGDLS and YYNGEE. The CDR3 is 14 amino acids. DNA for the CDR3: TGTGCCAGCAGTCCGTGGGGCGAGAGAGAGACCCAGTACTTC. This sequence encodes CASSPWGERETQYF.

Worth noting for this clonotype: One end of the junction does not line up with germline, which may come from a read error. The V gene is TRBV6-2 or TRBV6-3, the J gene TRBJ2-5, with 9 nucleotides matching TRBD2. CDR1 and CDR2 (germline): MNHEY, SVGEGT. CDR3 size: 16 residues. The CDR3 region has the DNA TGTGCCATCAGTTACGGCTCGGCGGGAGGGGTTGAGACCCAGTACTTC. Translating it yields CAISYGSAGGVETQYF.

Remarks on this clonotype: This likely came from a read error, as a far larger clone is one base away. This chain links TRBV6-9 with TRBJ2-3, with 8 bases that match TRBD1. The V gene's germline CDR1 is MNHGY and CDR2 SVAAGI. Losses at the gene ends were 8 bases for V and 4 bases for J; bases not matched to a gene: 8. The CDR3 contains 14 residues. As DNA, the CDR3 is TGTGCCAGCGACAGGGGAATTGTTGCAGATACGCAGTATTTT. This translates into CASDRGIVADTQYF.

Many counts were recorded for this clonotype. In DNA, the CDR3 is TGCGCCAGCAGCCATCGGGACAGGGGGGGCGAAAAACTGTTTTTT. It is translated as CASSHRDRGGEKLFF. The chain is built from TRBV4-1 and TRBJ1-4; 11 bases fit TRBD1. The junction had 5 bases not matched to a gene; V was cut back by 3 bases and J by 8 bases. The CDR3 runs 15 residues. CDR1 is MGHRA, CDR2 YSYEKL, per germline.

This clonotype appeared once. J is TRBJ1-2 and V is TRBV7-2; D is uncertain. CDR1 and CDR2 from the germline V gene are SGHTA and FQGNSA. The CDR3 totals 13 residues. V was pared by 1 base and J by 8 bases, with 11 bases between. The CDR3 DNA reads TGTGCCAGCAGCTTAGGTTTTGGCGGGGGCTACACCTTC. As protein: CASSLGFGGGYTF.

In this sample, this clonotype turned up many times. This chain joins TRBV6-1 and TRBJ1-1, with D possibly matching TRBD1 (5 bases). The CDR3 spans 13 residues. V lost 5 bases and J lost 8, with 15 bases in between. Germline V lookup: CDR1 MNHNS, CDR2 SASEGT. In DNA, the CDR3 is TGTGCCAGCAGTACACAGGAGGCGGCAGAAGCTTTCTTT. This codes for CASSTQEAAEAFF.

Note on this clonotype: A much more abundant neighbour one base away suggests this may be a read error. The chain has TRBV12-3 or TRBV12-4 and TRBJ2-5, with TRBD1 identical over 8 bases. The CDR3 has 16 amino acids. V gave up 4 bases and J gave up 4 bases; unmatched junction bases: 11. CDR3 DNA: TGTGCCAGCAGTTCAGACCTAGGACAGGGACGAGAGACCCAGTACTTC. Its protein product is CASSSDLGQGRETQYF.

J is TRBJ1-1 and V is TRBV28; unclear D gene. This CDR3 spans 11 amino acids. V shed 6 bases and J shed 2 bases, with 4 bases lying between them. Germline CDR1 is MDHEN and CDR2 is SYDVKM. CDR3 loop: CASRQNTEAFF. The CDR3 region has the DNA TGTGCCAGCAGACAAAACACTGAAGCTTTCTTT.

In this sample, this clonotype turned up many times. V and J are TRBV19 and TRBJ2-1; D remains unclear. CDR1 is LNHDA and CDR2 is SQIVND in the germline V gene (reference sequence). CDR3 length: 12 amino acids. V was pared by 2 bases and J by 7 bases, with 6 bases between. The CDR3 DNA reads TGTGCCAGTAGTATATTAGGTAATGAGCAGTTCTTC. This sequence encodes CASSILGNEQFF.

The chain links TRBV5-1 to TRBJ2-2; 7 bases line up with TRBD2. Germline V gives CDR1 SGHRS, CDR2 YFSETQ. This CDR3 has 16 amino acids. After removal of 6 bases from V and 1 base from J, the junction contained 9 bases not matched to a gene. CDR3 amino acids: CASNLRTSENTGELFF. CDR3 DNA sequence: TGCGCCAGCAACCTCCGGACTAGTGAGAACACCGGGGAGCTGTTTTTT.

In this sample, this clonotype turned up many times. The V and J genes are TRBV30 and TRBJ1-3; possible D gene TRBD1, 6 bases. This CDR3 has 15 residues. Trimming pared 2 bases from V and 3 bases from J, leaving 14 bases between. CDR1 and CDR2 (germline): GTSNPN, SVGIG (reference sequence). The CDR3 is CAWSLGAGFGNTIYF. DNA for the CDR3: TGTGCCTGGAGTTTGGGGGCAGGATTTGGAAACACCATATATTTT.

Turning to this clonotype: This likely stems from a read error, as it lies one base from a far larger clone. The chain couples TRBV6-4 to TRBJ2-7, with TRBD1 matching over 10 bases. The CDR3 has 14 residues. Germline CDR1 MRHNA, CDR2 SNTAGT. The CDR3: CASSYSGQGLEHYF. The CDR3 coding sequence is TGTGCCAGCAGTTACTCGGGACAGGGGTTGGAGCATTACTTC.

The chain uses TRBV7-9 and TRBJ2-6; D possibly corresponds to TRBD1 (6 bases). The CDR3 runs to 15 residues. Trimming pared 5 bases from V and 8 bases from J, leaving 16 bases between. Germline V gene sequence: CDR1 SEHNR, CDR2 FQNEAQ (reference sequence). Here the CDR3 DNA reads TGTGCCAGCAGCCATCAGGGGTTCGGGTCCAACGTCCTGACTTTC. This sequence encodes CASSHQGFGSNVLTF. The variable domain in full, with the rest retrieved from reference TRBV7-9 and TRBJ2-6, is DTGVSQNPRHKITKRGQNVTFRCDPISEHNRLYWYRQTLGQGPEFLTYFQNEAQLEKSRLLSDRFSAERPKGSFSTLEIQRTEQGDSAMYLCASSHQGFGSNVLTFGAGSRLTVL.

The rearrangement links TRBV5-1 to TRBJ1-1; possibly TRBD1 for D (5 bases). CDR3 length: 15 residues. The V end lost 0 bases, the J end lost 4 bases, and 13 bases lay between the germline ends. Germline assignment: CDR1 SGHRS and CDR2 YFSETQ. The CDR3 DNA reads TGCGCCAGCAGCTTGGCCGGGGGTGGCATCACTGAAGCTTTCTTT. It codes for CASSLAGGGITEAFF.